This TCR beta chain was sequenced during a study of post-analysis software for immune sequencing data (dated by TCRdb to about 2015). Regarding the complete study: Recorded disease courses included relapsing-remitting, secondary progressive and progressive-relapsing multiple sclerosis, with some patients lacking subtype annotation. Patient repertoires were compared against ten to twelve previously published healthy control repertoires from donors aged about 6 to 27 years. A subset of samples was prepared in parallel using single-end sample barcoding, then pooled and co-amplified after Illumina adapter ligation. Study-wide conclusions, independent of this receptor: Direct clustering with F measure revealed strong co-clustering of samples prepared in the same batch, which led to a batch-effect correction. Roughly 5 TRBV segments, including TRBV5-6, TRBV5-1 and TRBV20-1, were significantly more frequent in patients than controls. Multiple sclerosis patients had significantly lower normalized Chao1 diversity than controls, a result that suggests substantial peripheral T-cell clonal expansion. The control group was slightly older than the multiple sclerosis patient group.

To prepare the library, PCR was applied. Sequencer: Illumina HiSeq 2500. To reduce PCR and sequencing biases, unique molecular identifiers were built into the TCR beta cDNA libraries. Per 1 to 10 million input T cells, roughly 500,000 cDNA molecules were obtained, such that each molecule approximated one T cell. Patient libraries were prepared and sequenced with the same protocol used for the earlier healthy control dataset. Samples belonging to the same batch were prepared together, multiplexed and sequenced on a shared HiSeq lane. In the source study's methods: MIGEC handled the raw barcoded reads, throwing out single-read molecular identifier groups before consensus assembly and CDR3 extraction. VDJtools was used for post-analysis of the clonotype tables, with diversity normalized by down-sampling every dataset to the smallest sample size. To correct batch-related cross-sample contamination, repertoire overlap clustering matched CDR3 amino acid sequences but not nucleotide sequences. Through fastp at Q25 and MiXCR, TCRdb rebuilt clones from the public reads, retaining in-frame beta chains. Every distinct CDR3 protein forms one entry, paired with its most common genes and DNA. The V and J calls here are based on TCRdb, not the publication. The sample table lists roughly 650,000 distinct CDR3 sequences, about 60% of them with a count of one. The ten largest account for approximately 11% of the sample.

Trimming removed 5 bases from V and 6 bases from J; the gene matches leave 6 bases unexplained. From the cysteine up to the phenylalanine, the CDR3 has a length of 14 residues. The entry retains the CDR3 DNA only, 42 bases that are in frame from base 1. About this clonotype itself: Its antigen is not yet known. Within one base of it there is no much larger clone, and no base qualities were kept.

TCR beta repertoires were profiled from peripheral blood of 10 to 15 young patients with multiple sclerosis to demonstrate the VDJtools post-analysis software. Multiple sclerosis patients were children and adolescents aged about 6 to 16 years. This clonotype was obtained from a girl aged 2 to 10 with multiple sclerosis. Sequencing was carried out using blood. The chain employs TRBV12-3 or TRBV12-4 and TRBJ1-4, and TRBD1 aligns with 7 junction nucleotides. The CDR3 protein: CASSPRQGDEKLFF. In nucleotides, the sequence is TGTGCCAGCAGTCCACGACAGGGAGATGAAAAACTGTTTTTT.